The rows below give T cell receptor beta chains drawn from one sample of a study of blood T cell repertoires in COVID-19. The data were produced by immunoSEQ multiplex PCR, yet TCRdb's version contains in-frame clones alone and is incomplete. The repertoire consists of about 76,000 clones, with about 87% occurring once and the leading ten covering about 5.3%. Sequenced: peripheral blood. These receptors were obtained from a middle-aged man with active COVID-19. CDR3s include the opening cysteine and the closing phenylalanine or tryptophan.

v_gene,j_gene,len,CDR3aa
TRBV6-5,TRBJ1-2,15,CASSPPGTRSYGYTF
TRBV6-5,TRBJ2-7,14,CASSRQGSAYEQYF
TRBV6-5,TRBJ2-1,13,CASVRQGENEQFF
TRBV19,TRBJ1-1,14,CASRGDRVNTEAFF
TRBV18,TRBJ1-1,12,CASSPVEGEAFF
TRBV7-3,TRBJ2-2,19,CASSLSLDSFYQNTGELFF
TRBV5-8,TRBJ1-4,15,CASSLRQGPNEKLFF
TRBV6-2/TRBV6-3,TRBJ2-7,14,CASSYLGGYYEQYF
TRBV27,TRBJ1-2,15,CASSSTRQGGYGYTF
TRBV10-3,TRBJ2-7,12,CAISDYTDEQYF
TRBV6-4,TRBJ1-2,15,CASSWTGVPNYGYTF
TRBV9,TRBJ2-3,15,CASSQYRVHTDTQYF
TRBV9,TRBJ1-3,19,CASSGQGQGKRGSGNTIYF
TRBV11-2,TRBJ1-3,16,CASRRAGQTSGNTIYF
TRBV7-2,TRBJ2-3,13,CASSFRETDTQYF
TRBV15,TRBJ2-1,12,CATSREAGSKFF
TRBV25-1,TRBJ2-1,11,CASSNGQEQFF
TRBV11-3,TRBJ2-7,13,CASSYGESYEQYF
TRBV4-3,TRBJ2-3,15,CASSRLLSSTDTQYF
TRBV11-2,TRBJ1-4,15,CASSSPGLPNEKLFF
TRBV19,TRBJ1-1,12,CASSIDEVEAFF
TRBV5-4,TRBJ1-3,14,CASSATGVGNTIYF
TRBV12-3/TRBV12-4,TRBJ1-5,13,CASSEFDRATQHF
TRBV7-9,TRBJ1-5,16,CASSLAAGRSNQPQHF
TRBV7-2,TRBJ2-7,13,CASSLDFSYEQYF
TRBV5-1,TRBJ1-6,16,CASSSLTGGVNSPLHF
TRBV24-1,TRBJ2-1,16,CATSDTTGSSYNEQFF
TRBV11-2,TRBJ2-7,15,CASSFRDRSSYEQYF
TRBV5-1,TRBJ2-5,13,CASSVRGLETQYF
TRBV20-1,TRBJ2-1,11,CSARAYNEQFF
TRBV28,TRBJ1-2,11,CASLQGGGYTF
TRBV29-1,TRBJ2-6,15,CSVVPQGFGANVLTF
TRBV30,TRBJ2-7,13,CAWSWSALDEQYF
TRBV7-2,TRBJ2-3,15,CASSLAGGPVDTQYF
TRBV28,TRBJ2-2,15,CASSSAGSGTGELFF
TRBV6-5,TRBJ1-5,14,CASRLTGGDQPQHF
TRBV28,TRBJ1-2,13,CASSLWGEVGYTF
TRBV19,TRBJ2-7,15,CASSTRQPPGYEQYF
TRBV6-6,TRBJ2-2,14,CASSSTGETGELFF
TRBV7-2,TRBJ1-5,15,CASSLEQGAYQPQHF
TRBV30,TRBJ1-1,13,CAWSVQVVSEAFF
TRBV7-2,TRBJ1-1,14,CASSFRDGGTEAFF
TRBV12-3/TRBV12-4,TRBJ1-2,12,CASSHAGDGYTF
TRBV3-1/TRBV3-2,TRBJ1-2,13,CASSLGSRYGYTF
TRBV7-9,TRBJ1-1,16,CASSPRQGVEDTEAFF
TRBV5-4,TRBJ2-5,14,CASSLDRGRETQYF